This T cell receptor beta chain was identified during a study of T-cell reconstitution after alpha-beta-depleted transplantation in children. Broader study findings: Reports say that about two months after transplant, the alpha-beta T cells came out of several hundred graft clones that had expanded. Several patients had high TCRbeta diversity at day 60; it came from surviving recipient T cells and thymic progenitors. The authors attributed T-cell counts and diversity one year after transplant mostly to newly produced T cells.

This clonotype has a handful of counts. Its antigen is not identified. Unique molecular identifiers were incorporated when the TCRbeta library was constructed. TCRdb redid the calling of the PCR reads with MiXCR, one entry per CDR3 protein. Here the sample spans approximately 240,000 distinct CDR3 sequences, roughly 11% being singletons. This sequence originates from a child less than two years old with acute myeloid leukemia, due to receive a stem cell transplant. Sequencing was performed on PBMCs, taken before TCRalphabeta/CD19-depleted stem cell transplant.

The CDR3 loop is CASSLEASRTGELFF. CDR3 bases: TGTGCCAGCAGCTTAGAGGCTAGCAGAACCGGGGAGCTGTTTTTT. The V and J genes are TRBV7-2 and TRBJ2-2; TRBD2 is a possible D gene (5 bases). Germline CDR1 and CDR2: SGHTA and FQGNSA. Trimming left V 1 base short and J 5 bases short, with 11 bases between. The CDR3 extends over 15 amino acids.